These T cell receptor beta chains were read from a single sample in a study of blood T cell repertoires in COVID-19. Clones were sequenced by immunoSEQ multiplex PCR, and TCRdb holds only the in-frame ones, with some missing. This sample has hundreds of thousands of clones, with nearly 85% found just once. The specimen was peripheral blood. The source is a human donor in a cohort sampled during active COVID-19. The conserved cysteine and the conserved F or W are not part of the CDR3 here. Not every row has a clone size; where given, it reads once, few, many or a size class.

clone_size v_call cdr3_aa
. TRBV6-5 ASHSYGTGELF
once TRBV19 ASVQDRGGSPLH
few TRBV5-1 ASSLGTTGSGNTIY
. TRBV4-1 ASSQVDMGLAGDEQY
. TRBV5-1 ASSVGGLRETYNEQF
. TRBV9 ASSVVQGSSGNTIY
. TRBV6-5 ASRLASSYEQY
. TRBV13 ASSPSGGVYNEQF
. TRBV21-1 ASSSAGTLTTNEKLF
. TRBV19 ATSTGLSSYEQY
. TRBV6-5 ASRSDWANNEQF
. TRBV13 ASSYSGQTNYGYT